This T cell receptor (beta chain) is from a study of graft-versus-host responses after intestinal transplantation. Trimming removed 3 bases at V and 4 bases at J, with 16 bases between. Germline V CDR1 and CDR2: LNHDA, SQIVND (reference sequence). The CDR3 contains 15 residues. TCRdb keeps only in-frame clones here, not all; method: immunoSEQ multiplex PCR. The sample carries about 97,000 clones, about 93% recorded once. Sequenced here: PBMCs, sampled approximately 420 days after intestinal transplant. This TCR derives from a human patient who received an intestinal transplant, so some T cells may come from the graft donor. V is TRBV19 and J is TRBJ2-7; no clear D. CDR3 sequence: CASSIHSTGPYEQYF. CDR3 DNA sequence: TGTGCCAGTAGTATTCACTCTACGGGTCCGTACGAGCAGTACTTC.